Following are 5 T cell receptor beta chains from one sample sequenced in a study of CD8 T cells in Susac syndrome. cDNA came from approximately 0.5 to 1 ug RNA primed by random hexamers. MiXCR, applied by TCRdb to the immunoSEQ multiplex PCR reads, yields one record per CDR3 protein. The table shows about 200,000 distinct CDR3 sequences, with 90% to 95% occurring only once. Sequencing was performed on CD4+ T cells from PBMCs. The receptor set was obtained from a human donor with multiple sclerosis.

J is TRBJ2-2 and V is TRBV3-1; 8 nucleotides align to TRBD1. There are 15 residues in the CDR3. V was pared by 6 bases and J by 1 base, with 4 bases of the junction left unmatched. Germline CDR1 LGHDT, CDR2 YNNKEL (reference sequence). The CDR3 loop reads CASRDRALNTGELFF. The CDR3 DNA is TGTGCCAGCAGGGACAGGGCCCTGAACACCGGGGAGCTGTTTTTT.

This clonotype was recorded only once. The chain carries TRBV30 and TRBJ1-1, with a possible D match to TRBD1 (6 bases). CDR3 size: 13 residues. CDR1 GTSNPN and CDR2 SVGIG come from the germline V gene (reference sequence). Trimming removed 0 bases from V and 9 bases from J, with 14 bases in between. The CDR3 DNA sequence: TGTGCCTGGAGTGTGTCGGGGGGCCTTAAAGCTTTCTTT. Encoded protein: CAWSVSGGLKAFF. The variable domain in full, completed from reference TRBV30 and TRBJ1-1, reads SQTIHQWPATLVQPVGSPLSLECTVEGTSNPNLYWYRQAAGRGLQLLFYSVGIGQISSEVPQNLSASRPQDRQFILSSKKLLLSDSGFYLCAWSVSGGLKAFFGQGTRLTVV.

The chain joins TRBV23-1 to TRBJ2-7, with D perhaps given as TRBD1 or TRBD2 (5 bases each). TRBV23-1 is flagged as an ORF with uncertain function. V was trimmed by 0 bases and J by 2 bases, leaving 8 bases between them. The CDR3 covers 14 residues. The CDR3 DNA follows: TGCGCCAGCAGTCAATCCGGGACCCCCTACGAGCAGTACTTC. This sequence encodes CASSQSGTPYEQYF.

The DNA for the CDR3 is TGTGCTAGTGGTCCAACAGCCGGGGTGGTGCTCAATGAGCAGTTCTTC. Its translation: CASGPTAGVVLNEQFF. V is TRBV12-5 and J is TRBJ2-1; tentatively, D is TRBD2 (5 bases). Germline V gene sequence: CDR1 LGHNT, CDR2 FRNRAP. The V gene lost 5 bases and the J gene lost 6 bases, with 20 bases spanning the gap. The CDR3 extends over 16 amino acids.

V usage is TRBV15 and J usage is TRBJ2-7; D unresolved. From germline, CDR1 is LNHNV and CDR2 YYDKDF (reference sequence). V gave up 1 base and J gave up 6 bases, with 7 bases separating them. This CDR3 spans 12 amino acids. The CDR3 spells CATSRAEGEQYF. The CDR3 DNA is TGTGCCACCAGCAGAGCGGAAGGCGAGCAGTACTTC.